The entry below describes one T cell receptor beta chain. This sample stems from a study of blood T cell repertoires in COVID-19. Study-wide context: PBMCs, B-cell-depleted T cells, or T cells were the source of the cDNA or gDNA that made up the material.

In the original processing: Researchers report that nucleated cell counts were estimated from reference gene primer amplification. Some clones are missing from TCRdb's copy, which holds only in-frame ones; the method was immunoSEQ multiplex PCR. The V and J calls and clone size are taken from that table; D and trimming were inferred from the DNA. This table holds 200,000 to 250,000 clones, 80% to 90% found once. CDR3 size: 15 residues. V was pared by 8 bases and J by 7 bases, with 21 bases between. Germline CDR1 SGHAT, CDR2 FQNNGV. Sequencing used peripheral blood. The chain employs TRBV11-2 and TRBJ2-1; D is perhaps TRBD2 (6 bases). The TCR sequence derives from a woman of 80 years or more with acute or convalescent COVID-19. CDR3 residues: CASARPPGGGNEQFF. As DNA, the CDR3 is TGTGCCAGCGCCCGGCCGCCCGGAGGAGGGAATGAGCAGTTCTTC. The entire variable domain, with the rest obtained from reference TRBV11-2 and TRBJ2-1, is as follows: EAGVAQSPRYKIIEKRQSVAFWCNPISGHATLYWYQQILGQGPKLLIQFQNNGVVDDSQLPKDRFSAERLKGVDSTLKIQPAKLEDSAVYLCASARPPGGGNEQFFGPGTRLTVL.